A selection of T cell receptor beta chains follows, all from one sample in a study of blood T cell repertoires in COVID-19. TCRdb keeps only in-frame clones here, not all; method: immunoSEQ multiplex PCR. The sample holds under 200,000 clones, approximately 81% seen once. Material: PBMCs or T cells enriched from blood (not recorded which). The receptor set was obtained from a woman between 50 and 59 years old who had recovered from COVID-19. The CDR3 runs from the conserved cysteine through the conserved F or W. A D gene is named only where the DNA matches it firmly. Size is omitted from some rows. Given values are once, few, many or a class for expanded clones.

v_call	clone_size	d_call	j_call	cdr3_aa	cdr3_nt
TRBV5-1	few	NA	TRBJ1-1	CASSLDAGNTEAFF	TGCGCCAGCAGCTTGGATGCGGGAAACACTGAAGCTTTCTTT
TRBV7-2	few	NA	TRBJ1-1	CASSLSMGGTEAFF	TGTGCCAGCAGCTTAAGTATGGGGGGTACTGAAGCTTTCTTT
TRBV15	once	TRBD2	TRBJ2-2	CATSRDGGRADTGELFF	TGTGCCACCAGCAGAGATGGTGGGAGGGCCGACACCGGGGAGCTGTTTTTT
TRBV28	NA	TRBD1	TRBJ1-6	CASSSTGTGVYNSPLHF	TGTGCCAGCAGTTCTACCGGGACAGGGGTCTATAATTCACCCCTCCACTTT
TRBV3-1/TRBV3-2	NA	NA	TRBJ1-5	CASSQGWGLGNQPQHF	TGTGCCAGCAGCCAAGGTTGGGGGCTTGGCAATCAGCCCCAGCATTTT
TRBV2	NA	NA	TRBJ1-2	CASTQRGENGYTF	TGTGCCAGCACCCAGCGGGGGGAGAATGGCTACACCTTC
TRBV28	NA	TRBD2	TRBJ2-7	CASIGAGVHEQYF	TGTGCCAGCATTGGGGCGGGAGTTCACGAGCAGTACTTC
TRBV5-1	NA	TRBD2	TRBJ2-7	CPSTAGGGSYEQYF	TGCCCCAGCACCGCCGGGGGGGGATCCTACGAGCAGTACTTC
TRBV6-5	NA	TRBD1	TRBJ1-2	CASSPSRDRDGYTF	TGTGCCAGCAGTCCCTCGAGGGACAGGGATGGCTACACCTTC
TRBV5-5	few	NA	TRBJ2-7	CASSSTGSYEQYF	TGTGCCAGCAGCTCGACAGGTTCCTACGAGCAGTACTTC
TRBV5-1	few	TRBD1	TRBJ1-2	CASSQGGQEVYGYTF	TGCGCCAGCAGCCAGGGGGGACAGGAGGTCTATGGCTACACCTTC
TRBV2	NA	TRBD1	TRBJ1-5	CASSARTGGSQPQHF	TGTGCCAGCAGTGCGAGGACAGGGGGTTCTCAGCCCCAGCATTTT
TRBV7-2	NA	TRBD2	TRBJ2-1	CASSAGLAGGDEQFF	TGTGCCAGCAGCGCCGGACTAGCGGGAGGTGATGAGCAGTTCTTC
TRBV5-4	NA	TRBD2	TRBJ2-2	CASSLGLAGNTGELFF	TGTGCCAGCAGCTTGGGACTAGCGGGGAACACCGGGGAGCTGTTTTTT
TRBV4-3	NA	NA	TRBJ1-1	CASSQRQQGNTEAFF	TGCGCCAGCAGCCAACGTCAACAGGGTAACACTGAAGCTTTCTTT
TRBV10-2	NA	NA	TRBJ1-3	CASSRVIEGSGNTIYF	TGCGCCAGCAGTAGGGTAATTGAGGGATCTGGAAACACCATATATTTT
TRBV13	NA	TRBD2	TRBJ2-1	CASSLGLAGGGEQFF	TGTGCCAGCAGCTTGGGACTAGCGGGAGGGGGTGAGCAGTTCTTC
TRBV7-9	NA	NA	TRBJ1-3	CASSLDRPTHRGNTIYF	TGTGCCAGCAGCCTAGACAGGCCCACCCACCGAGGAAACACCATATATTTT
TRBV11-3	NA	TRBD2	TRBJ2-1	CASSRGTSGGNEQFF	TGTGCCAGCAGCCGAGGGACTAGCGGGGGCAATGAGCAGTTCTTC
TRBV12-3/TRBV12-4	NA	NA	TRBJ1-2	CASSSGTTYGYTF	TGTGCCAGCAGTTCTGGGACAACCTATGGCTACACCTTC
TRBV10-3	NA	NA	TRBJ2-2	CAIRAGLNTGELFF	TGTGCCATCAGGGCGGGCCTAAACACCGGGGAGCTGTTTTTT
TRBV2	NA	NA	TRBJ1-5	CASTFAGAGMEYQPQHF	TGTGCCAGCACCTTCGCGGGGGCAGGGATGGAGTATCAGCCCCAGCATTTT
TRBV28	NA	TRBD1	TRBJ1-2	CASSLTGGGWSYGYTF	TGTGCCAGCAGTTTAACAGGGGGCGGGTGGTCCTATGGCTACACCTTC
TRBV10-1	NA	TRBD2	TRBJ2-1	CAPRLAGYNEQFF	TGCGCCCCCCGACTAGCGGGGTACAATGAGCAGTTCTTC
TRBV19	medium-sized	TRBD1	TRBJ1-2	CASSPGQGVGYTF	TGTGCCAGTAGTCCCGGCCAGGGGGTAGGCTACACCTTC
TRBV6-5	many	TRBD1	TRBJ1-5	CASSTNRGHQPQHF	TGTGCCAGCAGTACGAACAGGGGCCATCAGCCCCAGCATTTT
TRBV7-2	NA	NA	TRBJ2-2	CASSLAGPLTGELFF	TGTGCCAGCAGCTTAGCGGGGCCACTCACCGGGGAGCTGTTTTTT
TRBV7-9	NA	NA	TRBJ1-1	CASSLDSNTEAFF	TGTGCCAGCAGCCTCGACAGTAACACTGAAGCTTTCTTT
TRBV13	NA	NA	TRBJ2-4	CASSLNRGSENIQYF	TGTGCCAGCAGTTTGAACCGGGGGAGCGAAAACATTCAGTACTTC
TRBV6-5	NA	TRBD1	TRBJ2-7	CASTPSTGSYEQYF	TGTGCCAGCACCCCGTCGACAGGGAGTTACGAGCAGTACTTC
TRBV27	NA	NA	TRBJ2-7	CASSLRGGARNEQYF	TGTGCCAGCAGTTTGAGGGGGGGCGCAAGGAACGAGCAGTACTTC
TRBV7-9	NA	TRBD1	TRBJ1-4	CASNLGQGTNEKLFF	TGTGCCAGCAACCTCGGACAGGGGACTAATGAAAAACTGTTTTTT
TRBV6-5	NA	TRBD2	TRBJ2-3	CASSGRARDTQYF	TGTGCCAGTAGCGGGAGGGCCCGAGATACGCAGTATTTT